One T cell receptor beta chain is described in this entry. This clonotype has at least ten counts. Its antigen is not yet known. No much larger clonotype is one base removed from it; base qualities were not supplied. The data originate from a study of blood T cells in healthy people across ages (dated by TCRdb to the mid-2010s). Concerning the study at large: In model experiments, roughly one uniquely barcoded TCR beta cDNA molecule per two T cells was captured by template switching. The study measured age-related changes in TCR beta repertoire diversity using deep sequencing normalized with unique cDNA molecular identifiers. Donors of different ages were randomly distributed across sequencing lanes to avoid experimental bias. Donors were grouped into four age groups: young (average 16 years), middle-aged (about 40), aged (roughly 62) and long-lived (approximately 78). For two donors (one aged 18 to 29 and one aged 80 or older), the study analyzed two additional independent replicas of 1 million unique cDNA reads from the same blood draw. Study-wide findings and limitations: Estimates of total diversity based on one million sequenced T cells were considered lower bounds and underestimates. Conclusive comparison of naive and antigen-experienced compartments was prevented by the profiling of bulk unsorted PBMCs. Donor CMV infection status was unknown, potentially confounding age-related changes in expanded clonotypes. Observed TCR beta diversity per million T cells fell roughly linearly with age, and a significant reduction was already apparent by age roughly 40. The long-lived group showed more naive CD4+ T cells, fewer expanded clones and increased TCR diversity than the aged group, suggesting age selection. There was a strong correlation between observed TCR beta diversity and the percentage of naive T cells measured by flow cytometry.

Library generation was performed with 5' RACE. Sequencing was carried out with an Illumina HiSeq 2500. The second PCR ran for roughly 6 to 11 cycles and used a J-beta primer mix along with a sample-barcoded 5' primer. Each TCR beta cDNA molecule received a unique molecular identifier from a template-switch 5' adaptor carrying 12 random nucleotides. At least 2.5 million CDR3-containing paired-end reads were obtained from each sample. First-strand cDNA was synthesized from all RNA with the Mint cDNA synthesis kit, primed by a TRBC-specific oligonucleotide. After uracil-DNA glycosylase treatment, a first 18-cycle PCR used universal primers M1SS and BC2_uni_R on all cDNA. The source study handled its data this way. For normalization, 1 million high-quality reads were randomly selected from each sample, with every read carrying a distinct molecular identifier. Reads sharing molecular identifiers were discarded rather than binned into consensus sequences. MiTCR, with a Q25 quality threshold and the strictest error-elimination algorithm, was used for CDR3 identification, clonotype clustering and error correction. Lower-bound total TCR beta diversity was estimated with a nonparametric unseen species model using Euler transformation. TCRdb cleaned the public reads at Q25 with fastp, built clones with MiXCR and kept in-frame beta chains. Entries are consolidated by CDR3 protein sequence, retaining the most common genes and DNA. The V and J calls here are based on TCRdb, not the publication. The sample records hundreds of thousands of distinct CDR3 sequences, 32% of which are singletons. The ten largest clones represent approximately 15% of the sample.

The approximately 41 donors, aged 6 to 90 years, were systemically healthy Caucasian individuals from Russia. About 10 milliliters of peripheral blood were collected from each donor into EDTA-treated Vacutainer tubes. Ficoll-Paque density-gradient centrifugation was used to isolate PBMCs, with at least 7 million obtained per sample. Trizol reagent was used to extract total RNA from the PBMCs, yielding at least 5.5 micrograms per sample. The percentages of naive CD45RAhigh/CD27high T cells were determined by flow cytometry on a PBMC aliquot from every donor. This TCR was sampled from a woman of 80 years or more in good health. Donor details come from another sample of the same person, matched by shared clones. The sample was blood.

The DNA sequence follows: TGTGCCAGCAGTCCATTATTAAGGGGAGGCCTATCTTACAATGAGCAGTTCTTC. It encodes CASSPLLRGGLSYNEQFF. This receptor chain uses TRBV6-6 and TRBJ2-1; the D gene is perhaps TRBD2, on 6 matching bases. The germline V gene encodes CDR1 MNHNY and CDR2 SVGAGI (reference sequence). The CDR3 goes from the cysteine to the phenylalanine over 18 residues. The entry retains the CDR3 DNA only, 54 bases that are in frame from base 1. V loses 5 bases, J loses 4 bases, and the germline ends lie 24 bases apart.